Following are 8 T cell receptor beta chains from one sample sequenced in a study of cytomegalovirus exposure and HLA in healthy donors. The study ran its PCR with 60 Vbeta and 13 Jbeta primers. Assay: immunoSEQ multiplex PCR; the TCRdb copy retains only in-frame clones and omits some. The sample carries around 200,000 clones, 75% to 85% recorded once. Sequenced: PBMCs. The receptors were gathered from a woman in her forties or fifties in good health and CMV-seronegative.

The chain has TRBV2 and TRBJ2-1; 7 nucleotides match TRBD2. The ends lost 7 bases at V and 5 bases at J; junction bases unmatched: 5. Germline V gene data show CDR1 as SNHLY and CDR2 as FYNNEI. CDR3 length equals 13 residues. The CDR3 protein is CASNQRGNNEQFF. The CDR3 DNA is TGTGCCAGCAACCAGCGGGGAAACAATGAGCAGTTCTTC.

This sequence joins TRBV28 and TRBJ2-1, with TRBD2 as a possible D gene (6 bases). Germline CDR1 MDHEN, CDR2 SYDVKM. V shed 4 bases and J shed 7 bases, with 17 bases lying between them. This CDR3 has 15 residues. The CDR3 sequence: CASSWNGRSGNEQFF. CDR3 sequence (DNA): TGTGCCAGCAGTTGGAACGGGAGAAGTGGTAATGAGCAGTTCTTC.

This clone was seen once. This rearrangement joins TRBV6-1 to TRBJ2-3, with D unclear. V dropped 2 bases and J dropped 1 base, with 19 bases sitting between them. Germline values: CDR1 MNHNS, CDR2 SASEGT. The CDR3 length is 18 residues. The CDR3 loop is CASSEPVTSHRRTDTQYF. Written as DNA, the CDR3 is TGTGCCAGCAGTGAACCAGTGACAAGCCATCGACGCACAGATACGCAGTATTTT.

The genes are TRBV2 and TRBJ1-3, with D possibly matching TRBD1 (5 bases). The germline V and J ends were trimmed by 8 bases and 0 bases, with 14 bases remaining between them. In germline, CDR1 is SNHLY, CDR2 FYNNEI. The CDR3 sequence is 15 residues long. CDR3 DNA: TGTGCCAGCGGATCAGGGACTAACTCTGGAAACACCATATATTTT. This translates into CASGSGTNSGNTIYF.

This clone was picked up one time. The chain couples TRBV11-2 to TRBJ1-2, with a possible D match to TRBD1 (6 bases). Trimming took off 5 bases at V and 2 bases at J, with 12 bases between the two ends. Germline-derived CDR1 and CDR2 are SGHAT and FQNNGV. This CDR3 region has 14 residues. The CDR3 DNA is TGTGCCAGCAGCCCAACCGACAGGAACTATGGCTACACCTTC. As protein: CASSPTDRNYGYTF. Full variable domain (rest looked up from reference TRBV11-2 and TRBJ1-2): EAGVAQSPRYKIIEKRQSVAFWCNPISGHATLYWYQQILGQGPKLLIQFQNNGVVDDSQLPKDRFSAERLKGVDSTLKIQPAKLEDSAVYLCASSPTDRNYGYTFGSGTRLTVV.

The chain links TRBV4-2 to TRBJ1-4; 10 nucleotides match TRBD1. CDR3 length: 17 residues. The germline V gene has CDR1 LGHNA and CDR2 YNFKEQ. With V trimmed by 3 bases and J by 7 bases, 11 bases remained unmatched. The CDR3 nucleotides are TGTGCCAGCAGCCAGGCCCGGGACAGGGGAATAGGTGAAAAACTGTTTTTT. The encoded protein is CASSQARDRGIGEKLFF.

Only a few counts were recorded for this clone. The V and J genes are TRBV6-5 and TRBJ1-2; D not resolved. Germline V lookup: CDR1 MNHEY, CDR2 SVGAGI. The CDR3 sequence is 13 residues long. Trimming removed 2 bases at V and 7 bases at J, with 11 bases between. The CDR3 DNA follows: TGTGCCAGCAGTTACATGGGCTTCGGTGGCTACACCTTC. As protein: CASSYMGFGGYTF.

The V gene is TRBV4-1, the J gene TRBJ1-2; D uncertain. Germline CDR1 is MGHRA and CDR2 is YSYEKL. The CDR3 is 12 amino acids. The V gene lost 1 base and the J gene lost 4 bases, with 4 bases spanning the gap. The CDR3 DNA sequence: TGCGCCAGCAGCCAAGCTACCTATGGCTACACCTTC. It specifies CASSQATYGYTF.